The sequence of this TCR beta chain was determined in a study of blood T cell repertoires in COVID-19. For the study at large: Both acute and convalescent COVID-19 samples were obtained from the United States, Italy and Spain. Sample material is recorded as cDNA or gDNA derived from T cells, B-cell-depleted T cells, or PBMCs.

In the original workflow: Reference gene primer amplification gave nucleated cell count estimates. Profiled with immunoSEQ multiplex PCR; TCRdb holds only in-frame clones, not every one. V, J and clone size are taken as reported in that table, and D and trimming were inferred from the DNA itself. Of roughly 40,000 clones in the sample, 80% to 90% are singletons; the top ten hold roughly 13%. This clone was observed a single time. The V end was cut by 7 bases, the J end by 2 bases, with 13 bases between. This CDR3 is 14 amino acids long. Germline lookup yields CDR1 SNHLY and CDR2 FYNNEI. The sample comprised peripheral blood. V gene TRBV2 combines with J gene TRBJ2-3; maybe TRBD2 (5 bases). This sequence originates from a woman between 70 and 85 years old in a cohort sampled during active COVID-19. The CDR3 DNA reads as TGTGCCAGCATGTTCCGGGAACACACAGATACGCAGTATTTT. It encodes CASMFREHTDTQYF.